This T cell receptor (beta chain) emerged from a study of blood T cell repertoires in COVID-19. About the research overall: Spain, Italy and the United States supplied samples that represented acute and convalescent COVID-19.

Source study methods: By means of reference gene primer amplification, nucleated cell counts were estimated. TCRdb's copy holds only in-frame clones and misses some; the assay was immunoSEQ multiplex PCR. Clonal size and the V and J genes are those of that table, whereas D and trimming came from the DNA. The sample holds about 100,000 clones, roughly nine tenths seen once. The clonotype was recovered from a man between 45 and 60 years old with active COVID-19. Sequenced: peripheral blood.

The CDR3 coding sequence is TGCAGCGTTGTAGGGGGCATTCGCGATACGCAGTATTTT. It is translated as CSVVGGIRDTQYF. The V gene is TRBV29-1, the J gene TRBJ2-3, with 7 bases aligning to TRBD1. Germline V lookup: CDR1 SQVTM, CDR2 ANQGSEA. This CDR3 region has 13 residues. The junction had 7 bases not matched to a gene; V was cut back by 4 bases and J by 6 bases.